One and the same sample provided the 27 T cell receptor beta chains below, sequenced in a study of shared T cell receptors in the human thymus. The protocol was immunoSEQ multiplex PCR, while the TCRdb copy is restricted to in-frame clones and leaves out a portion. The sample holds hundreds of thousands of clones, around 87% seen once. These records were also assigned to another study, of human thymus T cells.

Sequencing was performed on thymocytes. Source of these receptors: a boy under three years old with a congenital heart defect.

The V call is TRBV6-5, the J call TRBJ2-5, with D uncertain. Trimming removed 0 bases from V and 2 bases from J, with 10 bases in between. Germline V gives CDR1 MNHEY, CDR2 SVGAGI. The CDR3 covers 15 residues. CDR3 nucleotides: TGTGCCAGCAGTTACTCGAGCTTGCGGCAAGAGACCCAGTACTTC. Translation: CASSYSSLRQETQYF.

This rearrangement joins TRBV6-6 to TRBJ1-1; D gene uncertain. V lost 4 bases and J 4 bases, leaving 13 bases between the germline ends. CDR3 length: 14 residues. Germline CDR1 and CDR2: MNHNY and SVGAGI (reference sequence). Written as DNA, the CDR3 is TGTGCCAGCAGTTCTGAGAGGGAGGGCACTGAAGCTTTCTTT. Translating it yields CASSSEREGTEAFF.

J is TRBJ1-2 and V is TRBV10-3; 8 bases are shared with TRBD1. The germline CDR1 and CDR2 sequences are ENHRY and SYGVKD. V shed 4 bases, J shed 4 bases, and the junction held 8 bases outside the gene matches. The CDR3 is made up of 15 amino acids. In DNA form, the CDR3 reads TGTGCCATCAGTGGAACCACCGGGACAGGCTATGGCTACACCTTC. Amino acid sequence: CAISGTTGTGYGYTF.

CDR3 DNA sequence: TGCGCCAGCAGCCAAGCAATTGGGTGTGGGGACAGGGCCTATAATTCACCCCTCCACTTT. Its translation is CASSQAIGCGDRAYNSPLHF. The rearrangement links TRBV4-3 to TRBJ1-6; 9 bases line up with TRBD1. The length of the CDR3 is 20 residues. The V gene's germline CDR1 is LGHNA and CDR2 YSLEER. V lost 1 base, J lost 2 bases, and 12 bases stayed unmatched.

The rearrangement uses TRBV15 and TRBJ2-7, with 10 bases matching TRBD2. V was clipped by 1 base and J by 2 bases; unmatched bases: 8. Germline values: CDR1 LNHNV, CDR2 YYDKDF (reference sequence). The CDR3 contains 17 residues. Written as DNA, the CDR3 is TGTGCCACCAGCAGAGTTTTGGGGACTAGCGAGGCCTACGAGCAGTACTTC. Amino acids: CATSRVLGTSEAYEQYF.

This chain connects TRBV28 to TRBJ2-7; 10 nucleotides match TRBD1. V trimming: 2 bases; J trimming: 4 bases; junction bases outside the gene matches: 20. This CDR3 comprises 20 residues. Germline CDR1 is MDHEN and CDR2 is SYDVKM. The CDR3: CASSLNGTGASRILPYEQYF. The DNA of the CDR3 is TGTGCCAGCAGTTTAAACGGGACAGGGGCCTCCCGGATTCTTCCATACGAGCAGTACTTC.

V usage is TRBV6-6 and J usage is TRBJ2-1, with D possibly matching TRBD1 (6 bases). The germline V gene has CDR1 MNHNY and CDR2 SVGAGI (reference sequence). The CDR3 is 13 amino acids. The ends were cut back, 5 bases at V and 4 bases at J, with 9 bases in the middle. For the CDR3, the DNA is TGTGCCAGCAGTCGGGACAAATACAATGAGCAGTTCTTC. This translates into CASSRDKYNEQFF.

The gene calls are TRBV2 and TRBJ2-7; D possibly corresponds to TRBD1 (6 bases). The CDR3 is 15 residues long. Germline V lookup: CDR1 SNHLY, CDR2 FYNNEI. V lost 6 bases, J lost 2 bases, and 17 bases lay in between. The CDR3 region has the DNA TGTGCCAGCAGAGGGGGTGAGCCGTTTACCTACGAGCAGTACTTC. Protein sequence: CASRGGEPFTYEQYF.

CDR3 region: CASSPRTAANEKLFF. In DNA form, the CDR3 reads TGTGCCAGCAGCCCGCGGACTGCTGCTAATGAAAAACTGTTTTTT. The V gene is TRBV7-9, the J gene TRBJ1-4; D gene uncertain. V dropped 5 bases and J dropped 3 bases, with 13 bases sitting between them. The germline CDR1 and CDR2 sequences are SEHNR and FQNEAQ (reference sequence). This CDR3 has 15 residues.

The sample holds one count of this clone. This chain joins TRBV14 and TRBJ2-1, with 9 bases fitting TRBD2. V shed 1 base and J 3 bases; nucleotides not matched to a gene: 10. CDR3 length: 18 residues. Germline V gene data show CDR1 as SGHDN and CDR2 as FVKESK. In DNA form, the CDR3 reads TGTGCCAGCAGCCAAGGAGGACTAGCGACCCCCCACTACAATGAGCAGTTCTTC. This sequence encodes CASSQGGLATPHYNEQFF.

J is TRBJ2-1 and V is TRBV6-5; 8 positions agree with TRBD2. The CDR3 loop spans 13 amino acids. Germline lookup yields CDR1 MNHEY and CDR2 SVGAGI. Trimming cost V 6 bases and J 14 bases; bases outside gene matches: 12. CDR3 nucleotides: TGTGCCAGCAGGGCGTTGGCGGGAGGAATTGAGTTCTTC. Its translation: CASRALAGGIEFF.

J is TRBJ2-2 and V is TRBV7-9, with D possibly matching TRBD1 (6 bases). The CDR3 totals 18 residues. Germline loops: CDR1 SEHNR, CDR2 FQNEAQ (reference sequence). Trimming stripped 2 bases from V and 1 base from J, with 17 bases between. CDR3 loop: CASSLKRWETGNTGELFF. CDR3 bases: TGTGCCAGCAGCTTAAAGCGGTGGGAGACAGGGAACACCGGGGAGCTGTTTTTT. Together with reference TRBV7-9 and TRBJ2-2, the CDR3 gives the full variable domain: DTGVSQNPRHKITKRGQNVTFRCDPISEHNRLYWYRQTLGQGPEFLTYFQNEAQLEKSRLLSDRFSAERPKGSFSTLEIQRTEQGDSAMYLCASSLKRWETGNTGELFFGEGSRLTVL.

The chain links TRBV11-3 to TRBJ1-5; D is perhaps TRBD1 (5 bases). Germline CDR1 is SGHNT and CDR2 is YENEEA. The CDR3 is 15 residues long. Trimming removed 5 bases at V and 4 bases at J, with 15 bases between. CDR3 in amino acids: CASSLGAGLNQPQHF. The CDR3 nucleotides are TGTGCCAGCAGCCTAGGGGCAGGGTTGAATCAGCCCCAGCATTTT.

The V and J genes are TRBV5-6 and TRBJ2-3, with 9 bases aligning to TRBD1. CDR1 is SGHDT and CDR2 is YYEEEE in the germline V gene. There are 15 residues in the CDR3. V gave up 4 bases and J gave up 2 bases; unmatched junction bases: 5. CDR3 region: CASSRGQGNTDTQYF. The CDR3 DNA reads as TGTGCCAGCAGCCGCGGACAGGGGAACACAGATACGCAGTATTTT.

CDR3 in DNA: TGTGCCAGCAGTGGGATGACAGGGGACGCAGATACGCAGTATTTT. Translating gives CASSGMTGDADTQYF. V usage is TRBV28 and J usage is TRBJ2-3, with 8 bases aligning to TRBD1. The germline V gene has CDR1 MDHEN and CDR2 SYDVKM. This CDR3 contains 15 residues. J gave up 4 bases and V 5 bases, and 8 bases lay outside the gene matches.

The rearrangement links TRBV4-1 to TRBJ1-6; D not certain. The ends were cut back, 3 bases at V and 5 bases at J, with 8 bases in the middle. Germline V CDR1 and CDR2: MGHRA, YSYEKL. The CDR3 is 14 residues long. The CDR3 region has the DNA TGCGCCAGCAGCCAGTTCGGGGATAATTCACCCCTCCACTTT. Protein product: CASSQFGDNSPLHF.

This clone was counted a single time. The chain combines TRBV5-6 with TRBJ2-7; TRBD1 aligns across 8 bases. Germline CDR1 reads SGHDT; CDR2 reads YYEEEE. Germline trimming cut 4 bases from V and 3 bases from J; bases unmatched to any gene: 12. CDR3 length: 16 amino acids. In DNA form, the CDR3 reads TGTGCCAGCAGCCCGTACCCGGGACAGGCTAGCTACGAGCAGTACTTC. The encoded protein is CASSPYPGQASYEQYF.

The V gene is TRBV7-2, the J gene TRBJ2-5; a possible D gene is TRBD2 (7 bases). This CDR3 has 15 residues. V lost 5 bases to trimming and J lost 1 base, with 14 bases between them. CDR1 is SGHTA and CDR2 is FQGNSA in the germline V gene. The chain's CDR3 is CASSHRGAPQETQYF. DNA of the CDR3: TGTGCCAGCAGCCACCGGGGGGCCCCCCAAGAGACCCAGTACTTC. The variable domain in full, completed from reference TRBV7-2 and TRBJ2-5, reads GAGVSQSPSNKVTEKGKDVELRCDPISGHTALYWYRQSLGQGLEFLIYFQGNSAPDKSGLPSDRFSAERTGGSVSTLTIQRTQQEDSAVYLCASSHRGAPQETQYFGPGTRLLVL.

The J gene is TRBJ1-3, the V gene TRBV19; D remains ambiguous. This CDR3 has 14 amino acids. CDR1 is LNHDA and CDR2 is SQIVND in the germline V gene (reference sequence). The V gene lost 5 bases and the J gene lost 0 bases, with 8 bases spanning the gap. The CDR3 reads CASSPEFSGNTIYF. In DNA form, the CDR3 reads TGTGCCAGTAGTCCGGAGTTCTCTGGAAACACCATATATTTT.

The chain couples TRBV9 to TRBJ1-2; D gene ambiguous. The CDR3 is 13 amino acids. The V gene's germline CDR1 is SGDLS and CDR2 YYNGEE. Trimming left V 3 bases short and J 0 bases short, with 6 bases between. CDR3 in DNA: TGTGCCAGCAGCGGGAGGGCTAACTATGGCTACACCTTC. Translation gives CASSGRANYGYTF.

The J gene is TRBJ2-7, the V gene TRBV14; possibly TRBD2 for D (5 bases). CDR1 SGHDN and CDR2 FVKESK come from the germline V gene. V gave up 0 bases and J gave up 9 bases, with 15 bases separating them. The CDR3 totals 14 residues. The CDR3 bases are TGTGCCAGCAGCCAAGAACATTTCGGGGTGGGGCAGTACTTC. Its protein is CASSQEHFGVGQYF.

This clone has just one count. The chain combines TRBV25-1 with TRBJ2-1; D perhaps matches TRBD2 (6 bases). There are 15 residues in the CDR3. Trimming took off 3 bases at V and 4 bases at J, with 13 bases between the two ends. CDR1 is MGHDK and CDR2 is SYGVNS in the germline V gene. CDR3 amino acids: CASSEVPGTYNEQFF. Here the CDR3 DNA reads TGTGCCAGCAGTGAGGTCCCAGGGACTTACAATGAGCAGTTCTTC.

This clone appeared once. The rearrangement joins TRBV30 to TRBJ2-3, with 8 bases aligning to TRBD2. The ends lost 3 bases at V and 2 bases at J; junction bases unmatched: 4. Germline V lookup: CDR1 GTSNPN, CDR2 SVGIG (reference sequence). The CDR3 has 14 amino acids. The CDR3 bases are TGTGCCTGGAGGGTAGCGGGATTCACAGATACGCAGTATTTT. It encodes CAWRVAGFTDTQYF.

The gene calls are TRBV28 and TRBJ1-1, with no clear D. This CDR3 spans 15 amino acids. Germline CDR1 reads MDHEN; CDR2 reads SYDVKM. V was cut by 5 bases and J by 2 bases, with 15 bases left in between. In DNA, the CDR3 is TGTGCCAGCAGTCCCATTGCGGTTTCTAACACTGAAGCTTTCTTT. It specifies CASSPIAVSNTEAFF.

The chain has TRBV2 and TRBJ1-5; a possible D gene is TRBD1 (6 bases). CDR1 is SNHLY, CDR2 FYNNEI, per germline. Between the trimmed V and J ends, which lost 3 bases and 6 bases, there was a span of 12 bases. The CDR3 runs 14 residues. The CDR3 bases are TGTGCCAGCAGTGAGACGGGGGGCCGTCAGCCCCAGCATTTT. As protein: CASSETGGRQPQHF.

The CDR3 DNA is TGTGCCTTGACCCCTACAGGGGCAAATGGCTACACCTTC. Translating gives CALTPTGANGYTF. This chain links TRBV30 with TRBJ1-2; 7 nucleotides line up with TRBD1. J gave up 6 bases and V 7 bases, and 11 bases lay outside the gene matches. The germline CDR1 and CDR2 sequences are GTSNPN and SVGIG (reference sequence). This CDR3 is 13 amino acids long.

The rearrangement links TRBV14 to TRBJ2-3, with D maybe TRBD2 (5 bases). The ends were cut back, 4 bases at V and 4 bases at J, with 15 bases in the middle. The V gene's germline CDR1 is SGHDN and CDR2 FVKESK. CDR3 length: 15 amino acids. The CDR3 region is CASSLRSSRADTQYF. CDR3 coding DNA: TGTGCCAGCAGCCTAAGGAGCTCGCGGGCAGATACGCAGTATTTT.